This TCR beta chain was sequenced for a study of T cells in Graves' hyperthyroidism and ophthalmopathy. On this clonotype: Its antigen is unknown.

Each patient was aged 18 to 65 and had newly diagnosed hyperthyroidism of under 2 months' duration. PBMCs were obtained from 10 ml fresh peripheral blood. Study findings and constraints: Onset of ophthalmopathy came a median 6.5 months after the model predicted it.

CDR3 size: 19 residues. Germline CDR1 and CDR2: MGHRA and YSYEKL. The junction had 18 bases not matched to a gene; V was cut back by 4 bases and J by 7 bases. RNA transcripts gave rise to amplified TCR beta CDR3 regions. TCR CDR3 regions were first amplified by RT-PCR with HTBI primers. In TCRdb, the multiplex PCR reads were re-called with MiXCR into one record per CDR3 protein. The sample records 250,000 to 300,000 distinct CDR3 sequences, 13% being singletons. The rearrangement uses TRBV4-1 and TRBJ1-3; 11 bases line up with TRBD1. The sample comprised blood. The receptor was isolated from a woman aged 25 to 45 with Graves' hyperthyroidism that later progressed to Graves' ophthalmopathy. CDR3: CASSPLPGQGDAGGNTIYF. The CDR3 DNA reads TGCGCCAGCAGCCCGCTCCCGGGACAGGGGGACGCGGGAGGGAACACCATATATTTT.